This T cell receptor beta chain comes out of a study of cytomegalovirus exposure and HLA in healthy donors. On this clone itself: Antigen specificity is unknown.

The PCR employed 60 Vbeta primers together with 13 Jbeta primers. The protocol was immunoSEQ multiplex PCR, while the TCRdb copy is restricted to in-frame clones and leaves out a portion. The sample holds roughly 180,000 clones, 65% to 80% seen once. Overall study results and limits: Most TCR sequences were seen very rarely across donors, but some public TCRs occurred in many. The study listed about 150 cytomegalovirus-associated TCR beta chains.

This TCR was recovered from a woman in her 30s in good health and CMV-seropositive. Sequenced input: PBMCs.

The CDR3 is CASSVDRLSPLHF. CDR3 DNA sequence: TGTGCCAGCAGCGTAGACAGGCTCTCACCCCTCCACTTT. The chain has TRBV9 and TRBJ1-6; weak D call: TRBD1 (5 bases). The CDR3 spans 13 residues. Germline CDR1 is SGDLS and CDR2 is YYNGEE. The V gene lost 0 bases and the J gene lost 10 bases, with 8 bases spanning the gap.